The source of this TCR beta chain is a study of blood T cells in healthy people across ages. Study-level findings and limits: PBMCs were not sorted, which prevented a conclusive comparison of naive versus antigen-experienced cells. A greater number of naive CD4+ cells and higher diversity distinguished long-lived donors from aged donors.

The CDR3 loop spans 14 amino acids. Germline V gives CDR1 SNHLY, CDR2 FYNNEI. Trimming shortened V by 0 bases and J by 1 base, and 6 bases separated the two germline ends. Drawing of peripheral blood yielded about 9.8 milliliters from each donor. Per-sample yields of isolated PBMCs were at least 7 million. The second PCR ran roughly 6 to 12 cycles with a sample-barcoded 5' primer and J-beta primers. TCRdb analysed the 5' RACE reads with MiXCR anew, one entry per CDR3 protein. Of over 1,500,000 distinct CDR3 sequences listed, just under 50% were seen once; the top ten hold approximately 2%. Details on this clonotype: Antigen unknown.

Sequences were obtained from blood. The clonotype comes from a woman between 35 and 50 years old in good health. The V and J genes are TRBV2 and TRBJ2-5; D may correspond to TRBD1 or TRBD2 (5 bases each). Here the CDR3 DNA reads TGTGCCAGCAGTGAAGCGGGGGTCCAAGAGACCCAGTACTTC. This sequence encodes CASSEAGVQETQYF. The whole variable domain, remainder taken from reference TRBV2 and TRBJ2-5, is EPEVTQTPSHQVTQMGQEVILRCVPISNHLYFYWYRQILGQKVEFLVSFYNNEISEKSEIFDDQFSVERPDGSNFTLKIRSTKLEDSAMYFCASSEAGVQETQYFGPGTRLLVL.